Included here is one TCR beta chain sequence, with context. The CDR3 has 15 residues. The J segment lost 7 bases and the V segment lost 8 bases, leaving 7 bases of the junction unmatched. Germline lookup yields CDR1 MNHEY and CDR2 SMNVEV (reference sequence). One entry per CDR3 protein, called by TCRdb with MiXCR from the 5' RACE reads. This table has hundreds of thousands of distinct CDR3 sequences, roughly 6% appearing once. The sample comes from a study of identical twins. Sample: naive T cells sorted from blood. The J gene is TRBJ2-1, the V gene TRBV27; 14 nucleotides agree with TRBD2. The receptor's source is a man between 18 and 35 years old in good health. CDR3 in DNA: TGTGCCAGCGGTTCCGGGACTAGCGGGAGTAATGAGCAGTTCTTC. It specifies CASGSGTSGSNEQFF.